Below are 20 T cell receptor beta chains sequenced from a single sample in a study of T-cell reconstitution after alpha-beta-depleted transplantation in children. Researchers prepared the TCRbeta library using unique molecular identifiers, the study reports. TCRdb reprocessed the PCR reads via MiXCR and lists one record per CDR3 protein. This sample carries some 340,000 distinct CDR3 sequences, over 9% of them seen once, and the ten largest clones take approximately 2.3%. The sequences come from PBMCs from the stem cell graft donor, collected from the stem cell graft. The receptor source for this set is a human donor who donated a stem cell graft to a child with acute lymphoblastic leukemia.

The J gene is TRBJ2-7, the V gene TRBV5-1; D is tentatively TRBD1 or TRBD2 (5 bases each). There are 16 residues in the CDR3. Trimming took off 4 bases at V and 3 bases at J, with 20 bases between the two ends. Germline values: CDR1 SGHRS, CDR2 YFSETQ. CDR3 residues: CASSSSQPTAVYEQYF. For the CDR3, the DNA is TGCGCCAGCAGCAGCAGCCAACCGACAGCGGTCTACGAGCAGTACTTC. The full variable domain, with the rest looked up from reference TRBV5-1 and TRBJ2-7, is KAGVTQTPRYLIKTRGQQVTLSCSPISGHRSVSWYQQTPGQGLQFLFEYFSETQRNKGNFPGRFSGRQFSNSRSEMNVSTLELGDSALYLCASSSSQPTAVYEQYFGPGTRLTVT.

This clonotype was seen at least ten times. The J gene is TRBJ2-1, the V gene TRBV28, with D possibly TRBD2 on 6 matching bases. CDR1 and CDR2 from the germline V gene are MDHEN and SYDVKM. CDR3 length: 15 amino acids. V was cut by 6 bases and J by 5 bases, with 17 bases left in between. The CDR3 spells CASSPTRGWDNEQFF. CDR3 in DNA: TGTGCCAGCAGCCCGACTAGAGGGTGGGACAATGAGCAGTTCTTC. The full variable domain, in which reference TRBV28 and TRBJ2-1 provide the parts outside the CDR3, is DVKVTQSSRYLVKRTGEKVFLECVQDMDHENMFWYRQDPGLGLRLIYFSYDVKMKEKGDIPEGYSVSREKKERFSLILESASTNQTSMYLCASSPTRGWDNEQFFGPGTRLTVL.

This clonotype appeared many times. V is TRBV3-1 and J is TRBJ2-3, with a tentative D call TRBD2 (6 bases). Trimming shortened V by 0 bases and J by 4 bases, and 11 bases separated the two germline ends. Germline CDR1 is LGHDT and CDR2 is YNNKEL (reference sequence). The CDR3 sequence is 15 residues long. This CDR3 reads CASSQDGDSADTQYF. The CDR3 nucleotides are TGTGCCAGCAGCCAAGACGGGGACTCCGCAGATACGCAGTATTTT.

The chain couples TRBV6-5 to TRBJ1-2, with 8 bases matching TRBD1. The V gene's germline CDR1 is MNHEY and CDR2 SVGAGI. Trimming cost V 5 bases and J 0 bases; bases outside gene matches: 5. The CDR3 length is 15 residues. The CDR3 DNA sequence: TGTGCCAGCAGTAACAACAGGGGGGCTAACTATGGCTACACCTTC. This encodes CASSNNRGANYGYTF.

This clonotype was seen a single time. CDR3 in amino acids: CSASGGGLEGTGELFF. CDR3 DNA sequence: TGCAGTGCTAGCGGGGGGGGGTTGGAGGGCACCGGGGAGCTGTTTTTT. This rearrangement joins TRBV20-1 to TRBJ2-2; 8 nucleotides match TRBD2. Trimming took 3 bases from V and 4 from J; bases not matched to a gene: 10. The length of the CDR3 is 16 residues. Germline-derived CDR1 and CDR2 are DFQATT and SNEGSKA (reference sequence).

The chain has TRBV20-1 and TRBJ2-2, with TRBD2 matching over 10 bases. The CDR3 has 14 residues. The V gene's germline CDR1 is DFQATT and CDR2 SNEGSKA (reference sequence). With V trimmed by 3 bases and J by 4 bases, 2 bases remained unmatched. The CDR3 region is CSASRLAGTGELFF. CDR3 nucleotide sequence: TGCAGTGCTAGCAGACTAGCGGGCACCGGGGAGCTGTTTTTT.

The chain joins TRBV20-1 to TRBJ2-7; tentative D call: TRBD1 (6 bases). With 6 bases removed from V and 1 base from J, the gap between germline ends came to 22 bases. The germline CDR1 and CDR2 sequences are DFQATT and SNEGSKA (reference sequence). CDR3 size: 16 residues. CDR3 loop: CSARATTGGLSYEQYF. DNA of the CDR3: TGCAGTGCCCGTGCGACGACAGGCGGACTTTCCTACGAGCAGTACTTC.

V and J are TRBV15 and TRBJ2-3; D is perhaps TRBD2 (5 bases). The ends were cut back, 1 base at V and 7 bases at J, with 15 bases in the middle. The CDR3 sequence is 15 residues long. The germline CDR1 and CDR2 sequences are LNHNV and YYDKDF (reference sequence). CDR3: CATSRVGHLGNTQYF. In nucleotides, the CDR3 is TGTGCCACCAGCAGAGTTGGCCACCTCGGGAATACGCAGTATTTT.

The genes are TRBV12-3 or TRBV12-4 and TRBJ1-2, with TRBD1 as a possible D gene (5 bases). The CDR3 covers 12 residues. V was clipped by 5 bases and J by 8 bases, with 12 bases between them. The CDR3 DNA follows: TGTGCCAGCAGTCGTGCCAGGGAAGGCTACACCTTC. As protein: CASSRAREGYTF.

The chain employs TRBV6-1 and TRBJ1-2; D is unresolved. Trimming took off 2 bases at V and 2 bases at J, with 6 bases between the two ends. CDR1 and CDR2 (germline): MNHNS, SASEGT. CDR3 length: 13 amino acids. The CDR3 nucleotides are TGTGCCAGCAGTGAACGACGGAACTATGGCTACACCTTC. Its protein is CASSERRNYGYTF.

Only a few counts were recorded for this clonotype. The chain recombines TRBV2 with TRBJ2-1; 11 bases are shared with TRBD1. Germline values: CDR1 SNHLY, CDR2 FYNNEI. The CDR3 loop spans 15 amino acids. V gave up 6 bases and J gave up 7 bases; unmatched junction bases: 8. The chain's CDR3 is CASSRDRGFRNEQFF. In nucleotides, the CDR3 is TGTGCCAGCAGCAGGGACAGGGGGTTCCGGAATGAGCAGTTCTTC.

This clonotype came up a few times. The genes are TRBV29-1 and TRBJ2-1, with 11 bases lining up with TRBD2. Germline values: CDR1 SQVTM, CDR2 ANQGSEA. V gave up 7 bases and J gave up 7 bases; unmatched junction bases: 9. The length of the CDR3 is 14 residues. The CDR3 coding sequence is TGCAGCGGGCAAACTAGCGGGAGTGGAAATGAGCAGTTCTTC. This sequence encodes CSGQTSGSGNEQFF.

This clonotype has more than one count but fewer than ten. J is TRBJ2-5 and V is TRBV2; TRBD1 aligns across 9 bases. This CDR3 has 15 amino acids. From germline, CDR1 is SNHLY and CDR2 FYNNEI. J lost 5 bases, V lost 6 bases, and 10 bases had no gene match. The CDR3 reads CASSEMGQGTETQYF. As DNA, the CDR3 is TGTGCCAGCAGCGAAATGGGACAGGGTACGGAGACCCAGTACTTC.

This clonotype has a handful of counts. The chain recombines TRBV11-1 with TRBJ2-2; no clear D. V gave up 3 bases and J gave up 5 bases, with 7 bases separating them. Germline CDR1 SGHAT, CDR2 FQDESV (reference sequence). The CDR3 runs to 13 residues. CDR3 nucleotide sequence: TGTGCCAGCAGCTTGATTATAACCGGGGAGCTGTTTTTT. As protein: CASSLIITGELFF. The whole variable domain, filled in from reference TRBV11-1 and TRBJ2-2, reads EAEVAQSPRYKITEKSQAVAFWCDPISGHATLYWYRQILGQGPELLVQFQDESVVDDSQLPKDRFSAERLKGVDSTLKIQPAELGDSAMYLCASSLIITGELFFGEGSRLTVL.

This clonotype has just a few counts. The chain uses TRBV11-2 and TRBJ2-5, with 8 bases lining up with TRBD2. Germline assignment: CDR1 SGHAT and CDR2 FQNNGV. The length of the CDR3 is 18 residues. V lost 5 bases to trimming and J lost 1 base; unmatched junction nucleotides: 15. The CDR3 bases are TGTGCCAGCAGCGGGACCCCGGGACTAGTGTTTCCCCAAGAGACCCAGTACTTC. Protein product: CASSGTPGLVFPQETQYF.

The gene calls are TRBV11-2 and TRBJ2-1; 8 bases map to TRBD2. Germline V gene data show CDR1 as SGHAT and CDR2 as FQNNGV. This CDR3 has 15 residues. V lost 2 bases to trimming and J lost 4 bases; unmatched junction nucleotides: 4. The CDR3 bases are TGTGCCAGCAGCTTATCCCCGGGAGGGTACAATGAGCAGTTCTTC. Protein sequence: CASSLSPGGYNEQFF.

The sample holds many counts of this clonotype. The V call is TRBV20-1, the J call TRBJ2-1; D gene ambiguous. Per the germline V gene, CDR1 is DFQATT and CDR2 is SNEGSKA (reference sequence). Trimming cost V 5 bases and J 7 bases, with 12 bases left between them. The CDR3 extends over 12 amino acids. The CDR3 reads CSAPSSGNEQFF. The CDR3 DNA follows: TGCAGTGCTCCGTCTTCCGGGAATGAGCAGTTCTTC.

This clonotype was detected a few times. The chain has TRBV5-1 and TRBJ2-7, with 7 bases identical to TRBD1. CDR1 and CDR2 from the germline V gene are SGHRS and YFSETQ. V lost 1 base to trimming and J lost 5 bases; unmatched junction nucleotides: 9. The CDR3 consists of 15 residues. CDR3 sequence: CASSLMGTEGHEQYF. The CDR3 region has the DNA TGCGCCAGCAGCTTGATGGGGACAGAGGGCCACGAGCAGTACTTC.

This clonotype was seen ten or more times. The chain employs TRBV15 and TRBJ2-7; unclear D gene. Per the germline V gene, CDR1 is LNHNV and CDR2 is YYDKDF (reference sequence). Trimming removed 0 bases at V and 4 bases at J, with 10 bases between. The CDR3 spans 14 residues. CDR3 DNA: TGTGCCACCAGCAGAGACCCCGATAATTACGAGCAGTACTTC. Translated: CATSRDPDNYEQYF.

V usage is TRBV6-7 and J usage is TRBJ2-1, with TRBD2 identical over 10 bases. TRBV6-7 is given ORF status, its function remaining uncertain. With 7 bases clipped from V and 6 bases from J, the junction kept 9 bases outside the gene matches. The CDR3 has 15 amino acids. CDR3 residues: CASTSLAGEGNEQFF. The CDR3 DNA sequence: TGTGCCAGCACAAGCCTAGCGGGAGAGGGCAATGAGCAGTTCTTC.